This TCR beta chain derives from a study of shared clonotypes between healthy human individuals (dated by TCRdb to the early 2020s). General notes on the study: A couple of women and a few men aged 18 to 49 years were included in the cohort. Libraries were prepared and TCR repertoires were sequenced by different laboratories using diverse techniques, in order to increase sequencing depth and limit assay-specific biases. To estimate repertoire size and how much clonotypes are shared between individuals, the study performed deep sequencing of blood TCR repertoires from a handful of healthy adults. For each donor, three plates each were used for CD4 naive and CD4 memory, two plates were used for CD8 naive, and one plate was used for CD8 memory. Between about 0.94 and 10 billion PBMCs per donor were obtained by leukapheresis. Overall study outcomes, separate from this receptor: When a few donors were compared, the shared fraction of clonotypes was around 4.6% for naive CD4, less than 4% for naive CD8, 2% to 2.5% for memory CD4, and 0.35% to 0.5% for memory CD8. The small number of donors limited the genetic and exposure-history diversity represented. Larger estimated clonotype richness was generally found for naive subsets than for memory subsets. Incomplete sequencing was indicated by rarefaction of sorted-subset datasets, despite the large sequencing depth. Only blood was sampled, and tissue TCR repertoires likely differ from those in blood. Based on pairwise subsampling, the degree of clonotype sharing among donors was expected to be affected by sequencing depth. Compared with non-shared clonotypes, the clonotypes found in all four sorted-subset donors had higher generation probabilities.

Using the deep immunoSEQ assay, TCR CDR3 regions were amplified from genomic DNA by multiplex PCR. For each cell subset, the extracted genomic DNA was distributed evenly across all wells of several immunoSEQ 96-well plates, and each plate served as one replicate. For sorted subsets, approximately 210 ng genomic DNA, equal to tens of thousands of T cell genomes, was loaded into each replicate PCR. Purified libraries were quantified with a Qubit 3.0 fluorometer, sized on a Bioanalyzer 2100, and re-quantified with the KAPA Library Quantification kit. Every immunoSEQ 96-well plate was sequenced on a separate single-read 150-cycle Illumina NextSeq 550 flow cell. Per the original workflow: Because the immunoSEQ output included only junctional sequences and no quality scores, the filtering could not be the same as the filtering used for full-length reads. To assign V/J genes and CDR3, sequences were annotated against IMGT germline references using PyIR, a Python wrapper for IgBLAST v1.9. Reads were removed for weak V/J assignments (E-value above 1e-6), missing CDR3, stop codons, out-of-frame junctions, or ambiguous translated residues. V3J clonotypes were defined by identical inferred V gene, J gene, and CDR3 amino acid sequence. Percentage overlap between repertoires was calculated by dividing the number of shared unique clonotypes by the size of the smaller repertoire. Repertoire richness was assessed with RTK rarefaction, the Chao1 estimator, and Recon v2.1 estimates of unobserved clonotypes. For all TCRbeta clonotypes obtained by the gDNA method from a handful of donors, generation probabilities were computed with OLGA. TCRdb stores this immuneACCESS table with in-frame sequences only. Part of the clones is absent; in the studies checked, under half of the shortfall reflects unresolved V genes, and no reason is known for the rest. D and trimming were read from the DNA, whereas the V and J calls and clone size are those reported in that table. This sample has 2,100,000 or so clones in its table, and approximately 96% of those were observed once. The ten largest clones represent 0.1% to 0.15% of the sample.

In the case of this clone: No antigen is known for it. It has no much larger one-base neighbor in the sample; base qualities were not kept.

The donors were healthy, HIV-negative adults who had no recently reported acute infections or vaccinations. Only Caucasian adults living in Nashville, Tennessee, USA were represented among the donors. Magnetic negative selection was used to enrich CD4+ T cells, after which naive cells were positively selected on CD45RA and the negative fraction became the memory subset. After blood collection by leukapheresis, PBMCs were isolated using Ficoll-Histopaque density gradient centrifugation and then cryopreserved in the vapor phase of liquid nitrogen. Purity and quantity of every magnetically sorted T cell population were checked by analytical flow cytometry. From each sorted fraction, genomic DNA was isolated and quantified by UV absorbance on a Nanodrop 2000c. The sequencing sample was made of naive CD4+ T cells sorted from blood. What this sample's cell subset or site label stands for: CD45RA+ positively selected. The TCR originated in a man younger than 30 in good health.

The DNA reads as follows: TGCGCCAGCAGTCTAGCGGGTGGGTGGTACAATGAGCAGTTCTTC. It translates as CASSLAGGWYNEQFF. The receptor chain draws on TRBV5-1 and TRBJ2-1, with 8 junctional bases fitting TRBD2. Taken from the germline V gene, the CDR1 and CDR2 loops are SGHRS and YFSETQ. Germline trimming: 5 bases from V, 4 bases from J; junction bases outside gene matches: 8. The CDR3, from cysteine to phenylalanine, totals 15 residues. The CDR3 DNA has 45 bases and is translated from base 1.